This passage covers 24 T cell receptor beta chains from one sample sequenced in a study of metastatic and nonmetastatic thyroid tumors. TCRdb re-called the PCR reads through MiXCR. This table holds under 30,000 clones, 20% to 25% found once. Not a single patient had been given any form of treatment at any point before undergoing thyroid surgery. The sequenced sample consisted of blood. These receptor sequences come from a female donor with papillary thyroid cancer or a benign thyroid nodule (not recorded which). Some clones in this sample may be carry-over from other donors' samples.

This sequence joins TRBV4-1 and TRBJ2-2, with D maybe TRBD1 (6 bases). CDR3 length: 13 residues. Per the germline V gene, CDR1 is MGHRA and CDR2 is YSYEKL. V lost 1 base and J 10 bases, leaving 10 bases between the germline ends. DNA of the CDR3: TGCGCCAGCAGCCAAGCCAGGGGCCCGGAGCTGTTTTTT. This codes for CASSQARGPELFF.

The count of this clone is one. Sequence at one end of the junction differs from germline and may be a read error. The chain is built from TRBV20-1 and TRBJ2-7; D is ambiguous. Per germline, CDR1 DFQATT and CDR2 SNEGSKA (reference sequence). The CDR3 sequence is 15 residues long. CDR3 loop: CSARASIYISYERYF. DNA for the CDR3: TGCAGTGCTAGAGCATCAATCTACATAAGTTACGAGCGGTACTTC.

V gene TRBV2 combines with J gene TRBJ2-5, with D uncertain. CDR3 length: 15 residues. V lost 6 bases to trimming and J lost 4 bases, with 18 bases between them. CDR1 is SNHLY, CDR2 FYNNEI, per germline. The CDR3 is CASRFLNSKGETQYF. As DNA, the CDR3 is TGTGCCAGCAGATTCCTAAACTCCAAGGGAGAGACCCAGTACTTC. The whole variable domain, filled in from reference TRBV2 and TRBJ2-5, reads EPEVTQTPSHQVTQMGQEVILRCVPISNHLYFYWYRQILGQKVEFLVSFYNNEISEKSEIFDDQFSVERPDGSNFTLKIRSTKLEDSAMYFCASRFLNSKGETQYFGPGTRLLVL.

The chain uses TRBV5-1 and TRBJ2-7; 10 positions agree with TRBD1. The CDR3 extends over 14 amino acids. J was trimmed by 2 bases and V by 6 bases; bases with no gene match: 5. The germline gives CDR1 SGHRS, CDR2 YFSETQ. The CDR3 nucleotides read TGCGCCAGCATCATCGGGACAGGGGCCTACGAGCAGTACTTC. This gives the protein CASIIGTGAYEQYF.

V and J are TRBV27 and TRBJ2-3; no definite D call. The germline V gene encodes CDR1 MNHEY and CDR2 SMNVEV (reference sequence). The germline V and J ends were trimmed by 2 bases and 5 bases, with 8 bases remaining between them. The CDR3 contains 13 residues. As DNA, the CDR3 is TGTGCCAGCAGTTTAATCGTTGAAGATACGCAGTATTTT. Its translation: CASSLIVEDTQYF.

Many counts were recorded for this clone. The J gene is TRBJ2-3, the V gene TRBV5-1; 8 bases are shared with TRBD1. The length of the CDR3 is 17 residues. Trimming cost V 4 bases and J 3 bases; bases outside gene matches: 13. Germline CDR1 and CDR2: SGHRS and YFSETQ. The CDR3 protein is CASSNPPFRGQTDTQYF. The CDR3, as DNA: TGCGCCAGCAGCAACCCGCCCTTCAGGGGGCAGACAGATACGCAGTATTTT.

This clone was picked up many times. V usage is TRBV5-6 and J usage is TRBJ1-3; weak D call: TRBD1 (5 bases). Trimming cost V 5 bases and J 4 bases, with 13 bases left between them. Germline values: CDR1 SGHDT, CDR2 YYEEEE. CDR3 length equals 14 residues. The CDR3 sequence: CASRERGDGNTIYF. In nucleotides, the CDR3 is TGTGCCAGCAGGGAGAGAGGGGACGGAAACACCATATATTTT.

The rearrangement links TRBV5-1 to TRBJ1-2, with D perhaps TRBD1 (6 bases). Germline V gene data show CDR1 as SGHRS and CDR2 as YFSETQ. The CDR3 length is 13 residues. V lost 1 base, J lost 8 bases, and 12 bases lay in between. CDR3 loop: CASSLHREGGYTF. CDR3 in DNA: TGCGCCAGCAGCTTGCACAGGGAAGGAGGCTACACCTTC.

The J gene is TRBJ2-3, the V gene TRBV12-3 or TRBV12-4; TRBD1 agrees at 7 bases. The junction had 9 bases not matched to a gene; V was cut back by 3 bases and J by 3 bases. CDR3 length: 16 amino acids. The CDR3, as DNA: TGTGCCAGCAGTTTGAACAGGGGAATAGCAACAGATACGCAGTATTTT. This codes for CASSLNRGIATDTQYF.

The chain joins TRBV11-2 to TRBJ2-3, with D possibly matching TRBD2 (7 bases). The V end was cut by 6 bases, the J end by 3 bases, with 13 bases between. The germline gives CDR1 SGHAT, CDR2 FQNNGV. This CDR3 region has 14 residues. CDR3 nucleotide sequence: TGTGCCAGCAGAAAACAGGGAGGGACAGATACGCAGTATTTT. It specifies CASRKQGGTDTQYF.

The table lists this clone with many counts. V usage is TRBV11-2 and J usage is TRBJ2-5; D is perhaps TRBD1 (6 bases). Germline lookup yields CDR1 SGHAT and CDR2 FQNNGV. Trimming shortened V by 5 bases and J by 0 bases, and 10 bases separated the two germline ends. The CDR3 extends over 14 amino acids. The CDR3 region is CASSARTDQETQYF. The CDR3, as DNA: TGTGCCAGCAGCGCAAGGACAGACCAAGAGACCCAGTACTTC.

This clone has ten or more counts. This rearrangement joins TRBV11-2 to TRBJ1-3; possibly TRBD1 for D (5 bases). Germline V lookup: CDR1 SGHAT, CDR2 FQNNGV. Deletions cut 2 bases from V and 1 base from J, with 12 bases between. The CDR3 runs 16 residues. The CDR3 region is CASSLIGWGSGNTIYF. CDR3 DNA: TGTGCCAGCAGCTTAATCGGGTGGGGGTCTGGAAACACCATATATTTT. The full variable domain, its missing parts supplied by reference TRBV11-2 and TRBJ1-3, is EAGVAQSPRYKIIEKRQSVAFWCNPISGHATLYWYQQILGQGPKLLIQFQNNGVVDDSQLPKDRFSAERLKGVDSTLKIQPAKLEDSAVYLCASSLIGWGSGNTIYFGEGSWLTVV.

CDR3 amino acids: CSAGTSGGYNEQFF. Written as DNA, the CDR3 is TGCAGTGCTGGGACTAGCGGGGGCTACAATGAGCAGTTCTTC. This chain connects TRBV20-1 to TRBJ2-1, with 14 bases that match TRBD2. The CDR3 loop spans 14 amino acids. The germline V gene encodes CDR1 DFQATT and CDR2 SNEGSKA (reference sequence). Trimming cost V 5 bases and J 3 bases; bases outside gene matches: 0.

The V call is TRBV28, the J call TRBJ1-6; D remains unclear. The CDR3 loop spans 13 amino acids. V dropped 4 bases and J dropped 7 bases, with 8 bases sitting between them. CDR1 is MDHEN and CDR2 is SYDVKM in the germline V gene. CDR3 nucleotide sequence: TGTGCCAGCAGTTCTTTGACAAATTCACCCCTCCACTTT. Residues: CASSSLTNSPLHF.

This clone came up many times. A much more abundant neighbour one base away suggests this may be a read error. Other DNA sequences of this sample code for an identical CDR3. The chain combines TRBV6-1 with TRBJ2-1; D possibly corresponds to TRBD1 (6 bases). CDR3 size: 15 residues. Trimming left V 3 bases short and J 2 bases short, with 11 bases between. The V gene's germline CDR1 is MNHNS and CDR2 SASEGT. CDR3 DNA sequence: TGTGCCAGCAGTGAGTCAGGGGTTGCCTACAATGAGCAGTTCTTC. Translated: CASSESGVAYNEQFF.

V usage is TRBV2 and J usage is TRBJ1-6, with D hard to call. V lost 5 bases, J lost 7 bases, and 9 bases lay in between. CDR1 and CDR2 (germline): SNHLY, FYNNEI. This CDR3 has 13 amino acids. Written as DNA, the CDR3 is TGTGCCAGCAGTCTAAAAATGAATTCACCCCTCCACTTT. Amino acids: CASSLKMNSPLHF.

This clone came up a few times. This CDR3 reads CASRPGLAINYGYTF. The CDR3 DNA sequence: TGTGCCAGCAGGCCCGGACTGGCCATCAACTATGGCTACACCTTC. The chain carries TRBV2 and TRBJ1-2; D call uncertain. The CDR3 is 15 amino acids. In germline, CDR1 is SNHLY, CDR2 FYNNEI. The ends were cut back, 6 bases at V and 2 bases at J, with 16 bases in the middle.

This clone has at least ten counts. V usage is TRBV5-1 and J usage is TRBJ1-1; D gene uncertain. This CDR3 is 13 amino acids long. Germline V gives CDR1 SGHRS, CDR2 YFSETQ. V was pared by 4 bases and J by 5 bases, with 12 bases between. CDR3 protein: CASSQRRGTEAFF. Here the CDR3 DNA reads TGCGCCAGCAGCCAGCGGCGTGGGACTGAAGCTTTCTTT.

This clone showed up many times. The chain couples TRBV5-5 to TRBJ2-5, with TRBD2 identical over 10 bases. After removal of 0 bases from V and 5 bases from J, the junction contained 10 bases not matched to a gene. The germline V gene encodes CDR1 SGHKS and CDR2 YYEKEE (reference sequence). The CDR3 covers 17 residues. The CDR3 bases are TGTGCCAGCAGCTTGGCGCCAGCGGGGGGGCCCGGGGAGACCCAGTACTTC. Translating gives CASSLAPAGGPGETQYF.

Many counts were recorded for this clone. V and J are TRBV4-1 and TRBJ2-3; unclear D gene. V lost 4 bases, J lost 1 base, and 9 bases lay in between. CDR1 is MGHRA and CDR2 is YSYEKL in the germline V gene. CDR3 size: 14 residues. This CDR3 reads CASSRTIGTDTQYF. DNA of the CDR3: TGCGCCAGCAGCCGCACTATCGGCACAGATACGCAGTATTTT.

The count of this clone is one. Given a much more abundant clone one base away, this may be a read error. The rearrangement uses TRBV4-2 and TRBJ1-1; D possibly corresponds to TRBD1 (5 bases). Germline V lookup: CDR1 LGHNA, CDR2 YNFKEQ. This CDR3 comprises 17 residues. CDR3 nucleotide sequence: TGTTCCAGCAGCCCTCGAGCAGGGCGAGTTGGGAACACTGAAGCTTTCTTT. It encodes CSSSPRAGRVGNTEAFF.

This clone came up once. The chain is built from TRBV5-1 and TRBJ1-6, with TRBD1 as a possible D gene (6 bases). This CDR3 contains 15 residues. Per the germline V gene, CDR1 is SGHRS and CDR2 is YFSETQ. Trimming left V 4 bases short and J 10 bases short, with 18 bases between. In DNA, the CDR3 is TGCGCCAGCAGCCTGGGTAACAGGGAGCGGTCACCCCTCCACTTT. It codes for CASSLGNRERSPLHF.

This clone was detected many times. V usage is TRBV7-3 and J usage is TRBJ2-5; 11 bases agree with TRBD1. Germline CDR1 reads SGHTA; CDR2 reads FQGTGA. The J segment lost 1 base and the V segment lost 1 base, leaving 2 bases of the junction unmatched. The length of the CDR3 is 16 residues. In DNA, the CDR3 is TGTGCCAGCAGCTTAAGGGACAGGGGGACCCAAGAGACCCAGTACTTC. It encodes CASSLRDRGTQETQYF. Looking up the rest from reference TRBV7-3 and TRBJ2-5 gives the full variable domain: GAGVSQTPSNKVTEKGKYVELRCDPISGHTALYWYRQSLGQGPEFLIYFQGTGAADDSGLPNDRFFAVRPEGSVSTLKIQRTERGDSAVYLCASSLRDRGTQETQYFGPGTRLLVL.

This clone has at least ten counts. This sample also contains other DNA sequences that code for the same CDR3. The J gene is TRBJ1-1, the V gene TRBV6-1; 7 bases align to TRBD1. From germline, CDR1 is MNHNS and CDR2 SASEGT. The CDR3 loop spans 13 amino acids. Unmatched junction bases numbered 3, after V lost 6 bases and J lost 2 bases. CDR3 DNA sequence: TGTGCCAGCAGCAACAGGGGAAACACTGAAGCTTTCTTT. This translates into CASSNRGNTEAFF.